This section outlines one T cell receptor beta chain sequence together with its context. The antigen is not known. This entry comes from a study of identical twins' blood T cells. Sample barcodes were added at both library ends during cDNA synthesis. In the original workflow: Each donor had about 100,000 to nearly 500,000 clonotypes. TCRdb reprocessed the 5' RACE reads with MiXCR, giving one entry per CDR3 protein. TCRdb, rather than the study authors, made the V and J calls. The table records a few hundred thousand distinct CDR3 sequences, about 28% of them present only once. CDR1 is SEHNR, CDR2 FQNEAQ, per germline (reference sequence). V was pared by 0 bases and J by 1 base, with 10 bases between. The CDR3 has 16 amino acids. General study findings and limits: Twins shared about as many clonotypes as their cloneset sizes predicted.

The TCR was taken from a woman aged 18-55 years in good health. V and J are TRBV7-9 and TRBJ1-3; the D is unclear. The material sequenced was PBMCs. For the CDR3, the DNA is TGTGCCAGCAGCTTAGCCGCAGATTCTTCTGGAAACACCATATATTTT. This translates into CASSLAADSSGNTIYF.